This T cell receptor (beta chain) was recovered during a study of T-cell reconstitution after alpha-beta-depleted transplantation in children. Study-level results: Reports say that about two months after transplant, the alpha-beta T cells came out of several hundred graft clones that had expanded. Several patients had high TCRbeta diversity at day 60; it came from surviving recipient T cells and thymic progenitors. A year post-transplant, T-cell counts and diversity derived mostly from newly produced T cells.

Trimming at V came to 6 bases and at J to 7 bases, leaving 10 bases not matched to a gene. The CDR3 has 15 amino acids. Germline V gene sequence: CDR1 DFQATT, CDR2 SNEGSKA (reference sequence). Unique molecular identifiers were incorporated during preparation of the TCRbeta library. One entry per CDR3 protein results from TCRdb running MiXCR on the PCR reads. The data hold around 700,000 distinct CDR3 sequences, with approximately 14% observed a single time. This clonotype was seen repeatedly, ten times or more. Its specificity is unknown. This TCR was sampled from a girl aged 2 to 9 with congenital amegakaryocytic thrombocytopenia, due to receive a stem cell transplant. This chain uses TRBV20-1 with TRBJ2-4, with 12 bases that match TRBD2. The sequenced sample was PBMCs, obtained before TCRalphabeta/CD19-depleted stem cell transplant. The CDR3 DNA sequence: TGCAGTGCCGCACGCCGACTAGCGGGGGCGAACATTCAGTACTTC. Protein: CSAARRLAGANIQYF.